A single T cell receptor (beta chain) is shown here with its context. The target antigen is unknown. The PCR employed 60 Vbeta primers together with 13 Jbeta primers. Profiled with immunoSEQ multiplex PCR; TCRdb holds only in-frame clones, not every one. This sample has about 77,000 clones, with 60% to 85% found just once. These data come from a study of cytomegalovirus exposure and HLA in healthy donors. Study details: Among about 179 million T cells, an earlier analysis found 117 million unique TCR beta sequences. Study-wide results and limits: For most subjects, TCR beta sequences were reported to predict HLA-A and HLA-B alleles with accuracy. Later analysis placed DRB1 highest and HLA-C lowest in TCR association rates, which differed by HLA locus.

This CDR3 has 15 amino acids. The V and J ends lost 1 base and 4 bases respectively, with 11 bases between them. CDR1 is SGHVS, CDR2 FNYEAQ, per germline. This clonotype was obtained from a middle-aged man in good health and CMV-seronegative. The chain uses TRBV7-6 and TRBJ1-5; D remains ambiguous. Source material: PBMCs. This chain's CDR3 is CASSLDSGVNQPQHF. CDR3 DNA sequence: TGTGCCAGCAGCTTAGATTCGGGAGTGAATCAGCCCCAGCATTTT.